This T cell receptor (beta chain) was sequenced during a study of blood T cell repertoires in COVID-19. Data came from immunoSEQ multiplex PCR; TCRdb stores just in-frame clones and leaves some out. The repertoire holds roughly 97,000 clones, with around 82% as singletons. The sequenced sample was peripheral blood. This clonotype originated in a man aged 55 to 70 with acute or convalescent COVID-19.

CDR3 in amino acids: CASSLAPVKPQHF. CDR3 nucleotides: TGTGCCAGCAGTTTAGCGCCGGTTAAGCCCCAGCATTTT. The rearrangement links TRBV12-3 or TRBV12-4 to TRBJ1-5; unclear D gene. The CDR3 has 13 residues. V gave up 0 bases and J gave up 8 bases, with 8 bases separating them.